A selection of T cell receptor beta chains follows, all from one sample in a study of CD8 T cells in Susac syndrome. MiXCR was run by TCRdb on the immunoSEQ multiplex PCR reads, yielding one entry per CDR3 protein. The top ten hold approximately 0.2% of the sample, which has hundreds of thousands of distinct CDR3 sequences, approximately 85% seen once. The sample was CD8+ T cells from PBMCs. These receptors were collected from a human donor with multiple sclerosis. The CDR3 runs from the conserved cysteine through the conserved F or W. A D gene is named only where the DNA matches it firmly. Clone size appears in some rows only: once, few, many, or a class for an expanded clone.

-,-,TRBV7-2,TRBJ2-5,CASSQRVAEIQETQYF,TGTGCCAGCAGCCAAAGGGTGGCAGAAATTCAAGAGACCCAGTACTTC
once,-,TRBV28,TRBJ1-1,CASTNPGFMNTEAFF,TGTGCCAGCACCAATCCGGGATTCATGAACACTGAAGCTTTCTTT
few,TRBD2,TRBV6-5,TRBJ2-7,CASSRGLGTQYF,TGTGCCAGCAGCCGCGGACTAGGCACTCAGTACTTC
few,-,TRBV12-5,TRBJ2-7,CASGPGGSYEQYF,TGTGCTAGTGGTCCTGGGGGGTCCTACGAGCAGTACTTC
-,-,TRBV12-5,TRBJ2-1,CASGIITGEQFF,TGTGCTAGTGGTATAATCACGGGTGAGCAGTTCTTC
-,-,TRBV6-5,TRBJ2-7,CASTGYDSYEQYF,TGTGCCAGCACGGGGTATGACTCCTACGAGCAGTACTTC
-,TRBD1,TRBV6-6,TRBJ2-7,CASSYSGQPSSYEQYF,TGTGCCAGCAGTTACTCGGGACAGCCGAGCTCCTACGAGCAGTACTTC
-,-,TRBV15,TRBJ1-3,CATSREAGAGNTIYF,TGTGCCACCAGCAGAGAAGCAGGGGCTGGAAACACCATATATTTT
-,TRBD2,TRBV6-5,TRBJ2-1,CASSYTPLAGGNEQFF,TGTGCCAGCAGTTACACCCCTCTCGCGGGGGGCAATGAGCAGTTCTTC
-,-,TRBV7-9,TRBJ1-4,CASTPVIATNEKLFF,TGTGCCAGCACCCCCGTGATAGCAACTAATGAAAAACTGTTTTTT
-,-,TRBV5-5,TRBJ1-1,CASIGAGTTEAFF,TGTGCCAGCATAGGGGCTGGGACCACTGAAGCTTTCTTT
-,-,TRBV30,TRBJ1-1,CAWTLGTSGPEAFF,TGTGCCTGGACCCTAGGGACCTCGGGACCTGAAGCTTTCTTT
-,-,TRBV20-1,TRBJ2-5,CSARGQARRETQYF,TGCAGTGCTAGAGGGCAGGCAAGGAGAGAGACCCAGTACTTC
-,-,TRBV5-6,TRBJ2-7,CASSLYPGTYEQYF,TGTGCCAGCAGCTTGTATCCAGGCACCTACGAGCAGTACTTC
few,-,TRBV24-1,TRBJ2-7,CATRGKGSYEQYF,TGTGCCACCAGAGGAAAGGGGTCCTACGAGCAGTACTTC
-,-,TRBV27,TRBJ2-1,CASSLPGHNYNEQFF,TGTGCCAGCAGTTTGCCCGGACACAACTACAATGAGCAGTTCTTC
-,-,TRBV24-1,TRBJ1-1,CATSEWGHTEAFF,TGTGCCACCAGTGAATGGGGGCATACTGAAGCTTTCTTT
-,-,TRBV20-1,TRBJ2-7,CSARDLEQSSYEQYF,TGCAGTGCTAGAGATTTGGAACAGAGCTCCTACGAGCAGTACTTC
-,TRBD2,TRBV11-2,TRBJ2-4,CASSPPGTSGERIAKNIQYF,TGTGCCAGCAGCCCACCCGGGACTAGCGGTGAGAGAATAGCCAAAAACATTCAGTACTTC
-,TRBD1,TRBV27,TRBJ2-4,CASRSTGGPGVLAKNIQYF,TGTGCCAGCAGATCCACAGGGGGCCCTGGCGTTTTGGCCAAAAACATTCAGTACTTC
-,TRBD1,TRBV23-1,TRBJ1-1,CASSQCGPSGTGTEAFF,TGCGCCAGCAGTCAATGCGGACCATCCGGGACAGGCACTGAAGCTTTCTTT
once,-,TRBV28,TRBJ2-5,CASSPTVGETQYF,TGTGCCAGCAGTCCGACAGTCGGAGAGACCCAGTACTTC
-,TRBD2,TRBV7-2,TRBJ2-7,CASSFGLAGGTPYEQYF,TGTGCCAGCAGCTTCGGACTAGCGGGAGGTACACCCTACGAGCAGTACTTC
-,-,TRBV27,TRBJ1-2,CASSPQPTYGYTF,TGTGCCAGCAGTCCCCAACCGACCTATGGCTACACCTTC
-,-,TRBV13,TRBJ1-5,CASSLAGRDNQPQHF,TGTGCCAGCAGCTTGGCAGGGCGGGACAATCAGCCCCAGCATTTT
-,-,TRBV3-1,TRBJ2-7,CASSHGTAAYEQYF,TGTGCCAGCAGCCACGGGACCGCCGCCTACGAGCAGTACTTC
-,-,TRBV6-5,TRBJ2-5,CASRAVDETQYF,TGTGCCAGCAGGGCAGTTGATGAGACCCAGTACTTC
-,TRBD2,TRBV6-5,TRBJ2-1,CASSYSGTSELPFF,TGTGCCAGCAGTTATTCCGGGACTAGCGAACTGCCGTTCTTC
-,TRBD1,TRBV4-3,TRBJ2-7,CASSQSGGQGGEQYF,TGCGCCAGCAGCCAATCGGGGGGACAGGGTGGAGAGCAGTACTTC
-,-,TRBV12-3/TRBV12-4,TRBJ1-2,CASSFPENYGYTF,TGTGCCAGCAGTTTCCCAGAAAACTATGGCTACACCTTC
-,-,TRBV19,TRBJ2-1,CASSILAVGSYNEQFF,TGTGCCAGTAGTATCTTAGCGGTTGGGTCCTACAATGAGCAGTTCTTC
-,-,TRBV3-1,TRBJ2-2,CASSALAIGYTGELFF,TGTGCCAGCAGCGCACTAGCAATTGGGTACACCGGGGAGCTGTTTTTT
-,TRBD1,TRBV7-9,TRBJ2-1,CASSFPGSGQGFYEQFF,TGTGCCAGCAGCTTCCCAGGCTCGGGACAGGGGTTTTATGAGCAGTTCTTC
-,TRBD1,TRBV2,TRBJ1-5,CASSDPGQGTRVSQPQHF,TGTGCCAGCAGCGACCCGGGACAGGGGACGAGGGTAAGTCAGCCCCAGCATTTT
-,-,TRBV27,TRBJ2-4,CASSWTGKNIQYF,TGTGCCAGCTCTTGGACTGGAAAAAACATTCAGTACTTC
-,-,TRBV4-1,TRBJ1-5,CASSSESYSNQPQHF,TGCGCCAGCAGCTCCGAATCGTATAGCAATCAGCCCCAGCATTTT
-,-,TRBV12-3/TRBV12-4,TRBJ2-1,CASSLASEYNEQFF,TGTGCCAGCAGTTTGGCTAGCGAATACAATGAGCAGTTCTTC
-,-,TRBV18,TRBJ1-1,CASSPQTGRRTRMNTEAFF,TGTGCCAGCTCACCACAAACGGGGAGGCGGACCCGCATGAACACTGAAGCTTTCTTT
-,-,TRBV25-1,TRBJ1-2,CASSGGQIYYGYTF,TGTGCCAGCAGTGGAGGACAGATATACTATGGCTACACCTTC
-,-,TRBV3-1,TRBJ2-1,CASSQGPGPYLHNEQFF,TGTGCCAGCAGCCAGGGACCGGGCCCGTACCTCCACAATGAGCAGTTCTTC
-,-,TRBV4-3,TRBJ2-7,CASSQEVSSSYEQYF,TGCGCCAGCAGCCAAGAGGTCTCTTCTTCCTACGAGCAGTACTTC
-,-,TRBV27,TRBJ2-7,CASSYGETYEQYF,TGTGCCAGCAGTTACGGCGAGACCTACGAGCAGTACTTC
-,-,TRBV7-8,TRBJ2-3,CASSQGRGQPTDTQYF,TGTGCCAGCAGCCAGGGGCGGGGTCAGCCCACAGATACGCAGTATTTT
-,-,TRBV29-1,TRBJ1-2,CSVVGNSPGYTF,TGCAGCGTTGTTGGCAATTCTCCTGGCTACACCTTC
-,-,TRBV6-5,TRBJ1-2,CASSYSRPREGYGYTF,TGTGCCAGCAGTTACTCGAGGCCAAGGGAAGGCTATGGCTACACCTTC
-,TRBD1,TRBV29-1,TRBJ1-1,CSVEDRGGAGAEAFF,TGCAGCGTTGAAGACCGAGGGGGCGCGGGCGCTGAAGCTTTCTTT
-,TRBD1,TRBV7-3,TRBJ2-2,CASSLYSGTVNTGELFF,TGTGCCAGCAGCTTGTATTCCGGGACAGTGAACACCGGGGAGCTGTTTTTT
-,-,TRBV11-3,TRBJ2-5,CASSPRGGQETQYF,TGTGCCAGCAGCCCTAGGGGTGGCCAAGAGACCCAGTACTTC
-,-,TRBV6-5,TRBJ2-3,CASGLLSTDTQYF,TGTGCCAGCGGACTACTAAGCACAGATACGCAGTATTTT
-,-,TRBV6-2/TRBV6-3,TRBJ2-1,CASTRTRALSYNEQFF,TGTGCCAGCACCAGGACTCGCGCCCTCTCCTACAATGAGCAGTTCTTC
-,-,TRBV12-3/TRBV12-4,TRBJ1-3,CASNLGRNTIYF,TGTGCCAGCAATTTAGGGAGAAACACCATATATTTT
-,-,TRBV15,TRBJ1-4,CATSSSRGEKLFF,TGTGCCACCAGCTCGTCGCGGGGTGAAAAACTGTTTTTT
-,-,TRBV6-5,TRBJ2-2,CASSYAPERAAGELFF,TGTGCCAGCAGTTACGCCCCCGAGCGGGCGGCCGGGGAGCTGTTTTTT